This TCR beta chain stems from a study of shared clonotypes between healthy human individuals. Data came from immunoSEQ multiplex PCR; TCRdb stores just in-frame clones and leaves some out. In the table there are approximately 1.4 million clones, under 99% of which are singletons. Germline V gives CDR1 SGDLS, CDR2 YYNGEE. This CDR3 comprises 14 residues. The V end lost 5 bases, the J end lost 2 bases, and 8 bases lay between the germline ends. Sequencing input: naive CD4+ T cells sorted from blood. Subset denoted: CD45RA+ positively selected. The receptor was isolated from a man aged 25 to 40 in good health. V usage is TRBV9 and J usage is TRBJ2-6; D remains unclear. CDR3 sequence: CASSHWAGANVLTF. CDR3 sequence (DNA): TGTGCCAGCAGTCATTGGGCTGGGGCCAACGTCCTGACTTTC.